The 18 T cell receptor beta chains presented below share a single source sample, sequenced in a study of vaccination and CD4 T cells after COVID-19 (dated by TCRdb to 2021 to 2024). Reading the label with the study, this specimen's treatment or condition is: roughly ten-day PBMC culture with coronavirus spike peptide pools or control peptides (ViraFEST assay). The library was made by PCR. Sequencing used an Illumina iSeq 100. DNA from cultured CD4+ T cells underwent TCR sequencing with the Oncomine TCR Beta short-read assay at the Johns Hopkins FTIC core. TCRdb trimmed the raw reads at Q25, called clones with MiXCR and kept productive beta chains. A single entry per CDR3 protein holds the most common genes and DNA from its merged rows. Within this sample are about 7,100 distinct CDR3 sequences, with around 62% of them counted one time only. Over 25% of the sample is taken by the ten largest. Which antigens these TCRs recognize remains unknown.

The source material was CD4+ T cells from blood, cultured in vitro. The receptors were gathered from a human donor who had recovered from COVID-19.

J is TRBJ1-2 and V is TRBV7-3, with a possible D match to TRBD1 (5 bases). The CDR3 runs to 15 residues. Germline values: CDR1 SGHTA, CDR2 FQGTGA. Between the trimmed V and J ends, which lost 2 bases and 3 bases, there was a span of 13 bases. In DNA, the CDR3 is TGTGCCAGCAGCTTAGAGGGGTTAGGAGACTATGGCTACACCTTC. Protein sequence: CASSLEGLGDYGYTF.

This clonotype was seen a handful of times. The CDR3 here is CASSLFGQGANYGYTF. The CDR3 nucleotides read TGTGCCAGCAGCTTATTCGGACAGGGGGCCAACTATGGCTACACCTTC. J is TRBJ1-2 and V is TRBV7-8; 11 bases are a match to TRBD1. This CDR3 is 16 amino acids long. The J segment lost 2 bases and the V segment lost 2 bases, leaving 4 bases of the junction unmatched. CDR1 SGHVS and CDR2 FQNEAQ come from the germline V gene.

The genes are TRBV5-1 and TRBJ1-2, with no clear D. Germline V gene sequence: CDR1 SGHRS, CDR2 YFSETQ. The CDR3 has 13 residues. V lost 4 bases to trimming and J lost 8 bases, with 15 bases between them. The CDR3 sequence: CASSPGPGGGYTF. In nucleotides, the CDR3 is TGCGCCAGCAGCCCCGGACCCGGAGGGGGCTACACCTTC.

V and J are TRBV2 and TRBJ1-1, with TRBD1 identical over 9 bases. Germline CDR1 is SNHLY and CDR2 is FYNNEI. Trimming removed 9 bases from V and 6 bases from J; junction bases left unmatched: 14. The CDR3 contains 15 residues. The CDR3 loop reads CASQGRTGEVAEAFF. DNA for the CDR3: TGTGCCAGTCAGGGACGGACAGGGGAGGTGGCTGAAGCTTTCTTT.

This rearrangement joins TRBV11-3 to TRBJ2-7; 12 positions agree with TRBD1. This CDR3 has 13 amino acids. In germline, CDR1 is SGHNT, CDR2 YENEEA. J was trimmed by 7 bases and V by 11 bases; bases with no gene match: 9. CDR3 protein: CACEGQGAREQYF. In DNA, the CDR3 is TGTGCCTGCGAGGGACAGGGGGCGCGAGAGCAGTACTTC.

This clonotype was observed a handful of times. The V gene is TRBV20-1, the J gene TRBJ1-6, with a weak D call TRBD1 (6 bases). Per germline, CDR1 DFQATT and CDR2 SNEGSKA (reference sequence). This CDR3 is built from 15 residues. Between the trimmed V and J ends, which lost 3 bases and 8 bases, there was a span of 17 bases. The CDR3: CSASYPRGRDSPLHF. The CDR3, as DNA: TGCAGTGCTAGTTACCCCAGGGGTCGTGATTCACCCCTCCACTTT.

For the CDR3, the DNA is TGTGCCAGCAGTTTATCCCTTTTGAACCCTGGCTACACCTTC. Encoded protein: CASSLSLLNPGYTF. The rearrangement links TRBV27 to TRBJ1-2, with D hard to call. Germline V gene lookup returns CDR1 MNHEY and CDR2 SMNVEV (reference sequence). CDR3 length equals 14 residues. Trimming shortened V by 0 bases and J by 7 bases, and 12 bases separated the two germline ends.

V is TRBV7-9 and J is TRBJ1-2; D unclear. Trimming took 1 base from V and 4 from J, leaving 13 bases between them. Germline lookup yields CDR1 SEHNR and CDR2 FQNEAQ (reference sequence). The CDR3 extends over 15 amino acids. The CDR3 nucleotides read TGTGCCAGCAGCTTAGGAGATGCGGCGATCTATGGCTACACCTTC. Translated: CASSLGDAAIYGYTF.

The chain combines TRBV6-5 with TRBJ2-7; D might be TRBD2 (5 bases). The CDR3 consists of 16 residues. The V and J ends lost 3 bases and 1 base respectively, with 16 bases between them. Germline CDR1 MNHEY, CDR2 SVGAGI. The DNA for the CDR3 is TGTGCCAGCAGTTATGTAGCGCCGGATACGTCCTACGAGCAGTACTTC. This gives the protein CASSYVAPDTSYEQYF.

This chain joins TRBV5-1 and TRBJ1-2; 9 nucleotides match TRBD1. The CDR3 is 15 amino acids. V lost 0 bases, J lost 2 bases, and 2 bases stayed unmatched. Germline V gene lookup returns CDR1 SGHRS and CDR2 YFSETQ. DNA for the CDR3: TGCGCCAGCAGCTTGGTTGGGACAGGGAACTATGGCTACACCTTC. It translates to CASSLVGTGNYGYTF.

In its sample, this clonotype was seen once. The rearrangement uses TRBV29-1 and TRBJ2-7, with D hard to call. Per the germline V gene, CDR1 is SQVTM and CDR2 is ANQGSEA. There are 12 residues in the CDR3. V was shortened by 7 bases and J by 2 bases, with 12 bases between the two germline ends. The CDR3 DNA sequence: TGCAGCGCCACTGGCTCAGCCTACGAGCAGTACTTC. Its translation: CSATGSAYEQYF.

The chain has TRBV12-5 and TRBJ2-4; 8 bases match TRBD2. The CDR3 sequence is 14 residues long. The germline gives CDR1 LGHNT, CDR2 FRNRAP. J was trimmed by 9 bases and V by 3 bases; bases with no gene match: 7. The CDR3 nucleotides are TGTGCTAGTGGTTTCGAGCGGGAGAACCCCATTCAGTACTTC. Its protein is CASGFERENPIQYF.

About this clonotype: A junction boundary mismatches the germline segment, possibly from a read error. The rearrangement links TRBV10-3 to TRBJ1-3, with D possibly TRBD1 on 6 matching bases. The CDR3 covers 18 residues. Germline-derived CDR1 and CDR2 are ENHRY and SYGVKD. The CDR3 DNA follows: TGTGCCAGCAGTCCCCGCTGGGACGGACAGAACTCTGGAAACACCATATATTTT. Translation: CASSPRWDGQNSGNTIYF.

CDR3 sequence: CASSKGSGGAGKETQYF. CDR3 bases: TGTGCCAGCAGCAAGGGGAGCGGTGGGGCAGGGAAGGAGACCCAGTACTTC. J is TRBJ2-5 and V is TRBV7-9, with D perhaps given as TRBD1 or TRBD2 (5 bases each). The CDR3 contains 17 residues. Germline V lookup: CDR1 SEHNR, CDR2 FQNEAQ (reference sequence). V was trimmed by 5 bases and J by 5 bases, leaving 24 bases between them.

V and J are TRBV20-1 and TRBJ2-7, with TRBD1 matching 7 bases. The germline gives CDR1 DFQATT, CDR2 SNEGSKA (reference sequence). After removal of 3 bases from V and 2 bases from J, the junction contained 7 bases not matched to a gene. The CDR3 sequence is 14 residues long. The CDR3 loop is CSASRDRNTYEQYF. The CDR3 DNA reads TGCAGTGCTAGTCGGGACAGAAACACCTACGAGCAGTACTTC.

This clonotype was picked up a small number of times. This chain uses TRBV6-1 with TRBJ1-2, with D possibly TRBD1 on 5 matching bases. The CDR3 has 11 residues. CDR1 is MNHNS, CDR2 SASEGT, per germline. V lost 6 bases, J lost 8 bases, and 10 bases lay in between. Here the CDR3 DNA reads TGTGCCAGCAGCCGGGGCTGGGGCTACACCTTC. The encoded protein is CASSRGWGYTF.

The chain has TRBV7-9 and TRBJ2-3; 9 nucleotides align to TRBD1. Germline-derived CDR1 and CDR2 are SEHNR and FQNEAQ (reference sequence). The CDR3 is made up of 17 amino acids. The V gene end was trimmed by 0 bases and the J gene end by 3 bases; junction bases not matched to a gene: 7. The CDR3 nucleotides read TGTGCCAGCAGCTTAGCAGAGGGACAGGGATGGACAGATACGCAGTATTTT. Translation: CASSLAEGQGWTDTQYF.

The V call is TRBV20-1, the J call TRBJ1-6, with TRBD1 as a possible D gene (5 bases). Germline assignment: CDR1 DFQATT and CDR2 SNEGSKA (reference sequence). The V and J ends lost 6 bases and 7 bases respectively, with 10 bases between them. This CDR3 contains 12 residues. The CDR3 DNA follows: TGCAGTGCCGGGGGGGTAAATTCACCCCTCCACTTT. Amino acids: CSAGGVNSPLHF.